This is a list of T cell receptor beta chains from one sample in a study of blood T cell repertoires in COVID-19. Sequencing was performed with immunoSEQ multiplex PCR; in TCRdb, only in-frame clones are kept and a portion is missing. The sample gives about 210,000 clones, 80% to 90% of which show up once; less than 3.5% is in the top ten. Input material: peripheral blood. The receptors derive from a man aged 50 to 59 with active or convalescent COVID-19. Each CDR3 is given with its conserved first and last residue. Fields, in order: CDR3 protein, CDR3 DNA, J gene, V gene, clone size, D gene. D genes are given only for firm matches. Size values are once, few and many counts, or a class for expanded clones, and some rows have none.

cdr3_aa: CASSERTGDGYTF
cdr3_nt: TGTGCCAGCAGTGAAAGGACAGGGGATGGCTACACCTTC
j_call: TRBJ1-2
v_call: TRBV6-1
clone_size: .
d_call: TRBD1

cdr3_aa: CASSFGGTETQYF
cdr3_nt: TGTGCCAGCAGCTTCGGAGGGACTGAGACCCAGTACTTC
j_call: TRBJ2-5
v_call: TRBV5-6
clone_size: few
d_call: .

cdr3_aa: CASSLGAGGPTDTQYF
cdr3_nt: TGTGCCAGCAGCTTAGGGGCGGGGGGACCCACAGATACGCAGTATTTT
j_call: TRBJ2-3
v_call: TRBV7-6
clone_size: .
d_call: TRBD2

cdr3_aa: CASSLQAFYNEQFF
cdr3_nt: TGTGCCAGCAGCTTGCAAGCGTTCTACAATGAGCAGTTCTTC
j_call: TRBJ2-1
v_call: TRBV5-6
clone_size: .
d_call: .

cdr3_aa: CASAGRGGREYYEQYF
cdr3_nt: TGTGCCAGCGCGGGGCGCGGGGGCAGGGAATACTACGAGCAGTACTTC
j_call: TRBJ2-7
v_call: TRBV3-1/TRBV3-2
clone_size: .
d_call: .

cdr3_aa: CASSLSTGNSPLHF
cdr3_nt: TGTGCCAGCAGCTTATCGACAGGGAATTCACCCCTCCACTTT
j_call: TRBJ1-6
v_call: TRBV7-9
clone_size: .
d_call: TRBD1

cdr3_aa: CASSQVRASGTDTQYF
cdr3_nt: TGTGCCAGCAGCCAAGTTAGGGCTAGCGGGACAGATACGCAGTATTTT
j_call: TRBJ2-3
v_call: TRBV3-1/TRBV3-2
clone_size: .
d_call: TRBD2

cdr3_aa: CASRRTSGTIGELFF
cdr3_nt: TGTGCCAGCAGACGTACTAGCGGGACGATCGGGGAGCTGTTTTTT
j_call: TRBJ2-2
v_call: TRBV3-1/TRBV3-2
clone_size: .
d_call: TRBD2

cdr3_aa: CASSVVSGSHNEQFF
cdr3_nt: TGTGCCAGCAGCGTAGTGAGCGGGAGCCACAATGAGCAGTTCTTC
j_call: TRBJ2-1
v_call: TRBV9
clone_size: once
d_call: TRBD2

cdr3_aa: CATSSRGNTWAQYF
cdr3_nt: TGTGCCACCAGCAGCAGAGGCAATACCTGGGCCCAGTACTTC
j_call: TRBJ2-5
v_call: TRBV15
clone_size: .
d_call: .

cdr3_aa: CASRLAGGTGCPSYEQYF
cdr3_nt: TGTGCAAGTCGCTTAGCCGGTGGGACAGGCTGTCCATCCTACGAGCAGTACTTC
j_call: TRBJ2-7
v_call: TRBV12-2
clone_size: .
d_call: .

cdr3_aa: CASSYSEEGYTF
cdr3_nt: TGTGCCAGCAGCTATTCAGAGGAGGGCTACACCTTC
j_call: TRBJ1-2
v_call: TRBV5-5
clone_size: .
d_call: .

cdr3_aa: CASSPRDRSYTF
cdr3_nt: TGCGCCAGCAGCCCCCGGGACAGAAGCTACACCTTC
j_call: TRBJ1-2
v_call: TRBV5-1
clone_size: many
d_call: TRBD1

cdr3_aa: CASSIRDSKYNSPLHF
cdr3_nt: TGTGCCAGTAGTATCCGGGACAGCAAATATAATTCACCCCTCCACTTT
j_call: TRBJ1-6
v_call: TRBV19
clone_size: .
d_call: TRBD1

cdr3_aa: CASSTDRGNTEAFF
cdr3_nt: TGTGCCAGCAGTACGGACAGGGGGAACACTGAAGCTTTCTTT
j_call: TRBJ1-1
v_call: TRBV2
clone_size: once
d_call: TRBD1

cdr3_aa: CASSGGTSGVNEQFF
cdr3_nt: TGTGCCAGCAGCGGGGGGACTAGCGGGGTTAATGAGCAGTTCTTC
j_call: TRBJ2-1
v_call: TRBV9
clone_size: .
d_call: TRBD2

cdr3_aa: CAWRPGHLYGYTF
cdr3_nt: TGTGCCTGGAGGCCGGGACATCTCTATGGCTACACCTTC
j_call: TRBJ1-2
v_call: TRBV30
clone_size: .
d_call: .

cdr3_aa: CSGRQGGEQYF
cdr3_nt: TGCAGTGGGCGCCAGGGTGGCGAGCAGTACTTC
j_call: TRBJ2-7
v_call: TRBV20-1
clone_size: .
d_call: .

cdr3_aa: CASSFRQDQPQHF
cdr3_nt: TGTGCCAGCAGCTTCAGACAGGATCAGCCCCAGCATTTT
j_call: TRBJ1-5
v_call: TRBV7-2
clone_size: .
d_call: .

cdr3_aa: CASTIPGQGSGYTF
cdr3_nt: TGTGCCAGCACAATTCCGGGACAGGGATCTGGCTACACCTTC
j_call: TRBJ1-2
v_call: TRBV6-5
clone_size: few
d_call: TRBD1

cdr3_aa: CASSHRDRHGNEQFF
cdr3_nt: TGTGCCAGTAGTCACCGGGACAGGCACGGCAATGAGCAGTTCTTC
j_call: TRBJ2-1
v_call: TRBV19
clone_size: .
d_call: TRBD1

cdr3_aa: CASSTSTGNAYNEQFF
cdr3_nt: TGTGCCAGCAGCACATCCACAGGGAACGCGTACAATGAGCAGTTCTTC
j_call: TRBJ2-1
v_call: TRBV21-1
clone_size: .
d_call: .

cdr3_aa: CASRRDRAHTEAFF
cdr3_nt: TGTGCCAGCAGAAGGGACAGGGCTCACACTGAAGCTTTCTTT
j_call: TRBJ1-1
v_call: TRBV27
clone_size: few
d_call: TRBD1

cdr3_aa: CASSLAGKSYEQYF
cdr3_nt: TGTGCCAGCAGCTTAGCAGGGAAATCCTACGAGCAGTACTTC
j_call: TRBJ2-7
v_call: TRBV11-2
clone_size: .
d_call: .

cdr3_aa: CASSVGPTTDTQYF
cdr3_nt: TGTGCCAGCAGCGTAGGTCCGACTACAGATACGCAGTATTTT
j_call: TRBJ2-3
v_call: TRBV9
clone_size: .
d_call: .

cdr3_aa: CSVDGTDEKLFF
cdr3_nt: TGCAGCGTCGACGGGACAGATGAAAAACTGTTTTTT
j_call: TRBJ1-4
v_call: TRBV29-1
clone_size: once
d_call: TRBD1

cdr3_aa: CASSEGGSGTEAFF
cdr3_nt: TGCGCCAGCAGTGAGGGAGGTTCAGGAACTGAAGCTTTCTTT
j_call: TRBJ1-1
v_call: TRBV10-1
clone_size: .
d_call: .

cdr3_aa: CASSSWAAAGYGYTF
cdr3_nt: TGTGCCAGCAGTTCCTGGGCCGCGGCGGGCTATGGCTACACCTTC
j_call: TRBJ1-2
v_call: TRBV28
clone_size: few
d_call: .

cdr3_aa: CASSSPGTSGTDTQYF
cdr3_nt: TGTGCCAGTAGTTCCCCCGGGACTAGCGGTACAGATACGCAGTATTTT
j_call: TRBJ2-3
v_call: TRBV19
clone_size: .
d_call: TRBD2

cdr3_aa: CASSMDRATYNEQFF
cdr3_nt: TGCGCCAGCAGCATGGACAGGGCTACCTACAATGAGCAGTTCTTC
j_call: TRBJ2-1
v_call: TRBV5-1
clone_size: .
d_call: TRBD1

cdr3_aa: CASSLASGGARNEQFF
cdr3_nt: TGTGCCAGCAGCTTAGCTAGCGGGGGGGCAAGAAATGAGCAGTTCTTC
j_call: TRBJ2-1
v_call: TRBV7-2
clone_size: once
d_call: TRBD2

cdr3_aa: CASSLSQGTKNEAFF
cdr3_nt: TGTGCCAGCAGTTTATCTCAGGGGACGAAGAACGAAGCTTTCTTT
j_call: TRBJ1-1
v_call: TRBV28
clone_size: few
d_call: .

cdr3_aa: CASSLGSPSERRTDTQYF
cdr3_nt: TGTGCCAGCAGCTTAGGCAGCCCATCGGAGCGGCGCACAGATACGCAGTATTTT
j_call: TRBJ2-3
v_call: TRBV7-8
clone_size: .
d_call: .

cdr3_aa: CSASSTSGSVGETQYF
cdr3_nt: TGCAGTGCTAGTTCAACTAGCGGGAGTGTTGGGGAGACCCAGTACTTC
j_call: TRBJ2-5
v_call: TRBV20-1
clone_size: .
d_call: TRBD2

cdr3_aa: CASSPTSGGATQYF
cdr3_nt: TGTGCCAGCAGTCCTACTAGCGGGGGGGCTACCCAGTACTTC
j_call: TRBJ2-5
v_call: TRBV6-6
clone_size: .
d_call: TRBD2

cdr3_aa: CASSPQAGEKLFF
cdr3_nt: TGTGCCAGCTCCCCTCAGGCCGGTGAAAAACTGTTTTTT
j_call: TRBJ1-4
v_call: TRBV18
clone_size: .
d_call: .

cdr3_aa: CASSYFLGTEAPYGYTF
cdr3_nt: TGTGCCAGCAGTTATTTTCTGGGGACAGAGGCACCCTATGGCTACACCTTC
j_call: TRBJ1-2
v_call: TRBV6-2/TRBV6-3
clone_size: .
d_call: TRBD1

cdr3_aa: CASSVTSGTVSYEQYF
cdr3_nt: TGCGCCAGCAGCGTTACCTCCGGGACAGTCTCCTACGAGCAGTACTTC
j_call: TRBJ2-7
v_call: TRBV5-1
clone_size: .
d_call: TRBD1

cdr3_aa: CASSLSGRENTEAFF
cdr3_nt: TGCGCCAGCAGCCTTTCAGGACGGGAGAACACTGAAGCTTTCTTT
j_call: TRBJ1-1
v_call: TRBV4-1
clone_size: .
d_call: .

cdr3_aa: CAWSGRSETQYF
cdr3_nt: TGTGCCTGGAGTGGGAGGAGCGAGACCCAGTACTTC
j_call: TRBJ2-5
v_call: TRBV30
clone_size: .
d_call: .

cdr3_aa: CASSLIAGEDTQYF
cdr3_nt: TGCGCCAGCAGCTTAATAGCGGGAGAAGATACGCAGTATTTT
j_call: TRBJ2-3
v_call: TRBV5-1
clone_size: .
d_call: TRBD2

cdr3_aa: CASRSDRSLTGYTF
cdr3_nt: TGCGCCAGCAGGTCGGACAGAAGTCTGACTGGCTACACCTTC
j_call: TRBJ1-2
v_call: TRBV5-1
clone_size: .
d_call: .

cdr3_aa: CASSRNRGLSYGYTF
cdr3_nt: TGTGCCAGCAGCCGCAACAGGGGGCTCTCCTATGGCTACACCTTC
j_call: TRBJ1-2
v_call: TRBV5-8
clone_size: .
d_call: TRBD1

cdr3_aa: CASSETSGTSGNTIYF
cdr3_nt: TGTGCCAGCAGTGAGACGTCGGGTACCTCTGGAAACACCATATATTTT
j_call: TRBJ1-3
v_call: TRBV2
clone_size: .
d_call: .

cdr3_aa: CASSQDPQGAYTF
cdr3_nt: TGCGCCAGCAGCCAAGATCCACAGGGGGCTTACACCTTC
j_call: TRBJ1-2
v_call: TRBV4-3
clone_size: .
d_call: TRBD1

cdr3_aa: CASSLQGMGSPLHF
cdr3_nt: TGTGCCAGCAGTTTACAGGGGATGGGTTCACCCCTCCACTTT
j_call: TRBJ1-6
v_call: TRBV6-6
clone_size: .
d_call: TRBD1

cdr3_aa: CASSPDQGPGYGYTF
cdr3_nt: TGTGCCAGCAGTCCGGATCAGGGGCCGGGCTATGGCTACACCTTC
j_call: TRBJ1-2
v_call: TRBV5-6
clone_size: .
d_call: .

cdr3_aa: CASSLGSGMETQYF
cdr3_nt: TGTGCCAGCAGCTTGGGTTCGGGGATGGAGACCCAGTACTTC
j_call: TRBJ2-5
v_call: TRBV5-8
clone_size: .
d_call: .

cdr3_aa: CASSLLAGGQHEQFF
cdr3_nt: TGCGCCAGCAGCTTGCTAGCGGGAGGGCAGCATGAGCAGTTCTTC
j_call: TRBJ2-1
v_call: TRBV5-1
clone_size: once
d_call: TRBD2

cdr3_aa: CASSEVRSEETQYF
cdr3_nt: TGTGCCAGCAGTGAAGTGCGGTCGGAGGAGACCCAGTACTTC
j_call: TRBJ2-5
v_call: TRBV2
clone_size: .
d_call: .